The text below deals with one T cell receptor beta chain. Its matching antigen is unknown. One entry per CDR3 protein results from TCRdb running MiXCR on the 5' RACE reads. The sample has 200,000 to 250,000 distinct CDR3 sequences; 10% are singletons. The record originates from a study of CD8 T cells in ankylosing spondylitis. Findings and limits, study-wide: Matched ankylosing spondylitis synovial fluid reportedly contained a significantly enriched population of disease-linked clones.

The CDR3 is 14 amino acids. Trimming removed 4 bases from V and 0 bases from J, with 6 bases in between. The sequenced sample consisted of blood, either unsorted or a sorted T cell fraction (not recorded which). The gene calls are TRBV12-3 or TRBV12-4 and TRBJ1-4; TRBD1 is a possible D gene (6 bases). The receptor's source is a male donor with ankylosing spondylitis or in good health (not recorded which). The CDR3 loop is CASSWTATNEKLFF. DNA of the CDR3: TGTGCCAGCAGTTGGACAGCAACTAATGAAAAACTGTTTTTT.